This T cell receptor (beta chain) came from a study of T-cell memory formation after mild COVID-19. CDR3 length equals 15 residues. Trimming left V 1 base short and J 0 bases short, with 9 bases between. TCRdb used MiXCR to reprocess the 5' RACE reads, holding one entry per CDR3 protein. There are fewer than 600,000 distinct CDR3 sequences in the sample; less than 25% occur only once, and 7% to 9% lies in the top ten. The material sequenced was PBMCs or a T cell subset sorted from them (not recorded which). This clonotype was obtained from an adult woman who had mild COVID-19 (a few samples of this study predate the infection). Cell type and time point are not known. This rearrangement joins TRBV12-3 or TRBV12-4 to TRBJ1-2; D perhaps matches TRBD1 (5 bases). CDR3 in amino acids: CASSLGGASNYGYTF. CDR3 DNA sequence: TGTGCCAGCAGTTTAGGCGGGGCTTCTAACTATGGCTACACCTTC.